The clone carrying this TCR beta chain was counted only a few times. As yet, its antigen is unknown. The source of the sample is a study of T-cell memory formation after mild COVID-19. Study information: The study found TCR clusters largely donor specific. General study findings and limits: There were some responding clones in pre-infection memory, which suggested that cross-reactive memory had joined.

Germline V lookup: CDR1 MNHEY, CDR2 SVGEGT. V gave up 0 bases and J gave up 5 bases; unmatched junction bases: 12. CDR3 length equals 19 residues. A single record per CDR3 protein comes from TCRdb applying MiXCR to the 5' RACE reads. The sample yields about 350,000 distinct CDR3 sequences, roughly an eighth seen once. The rearrangement uses TRBV6-2 or TRBV6-3 and TRBJ2-5; 13 positions match TRBD2. The sequenced sample consisted of PBMCs or a T cell subset sorted from them (not recorded which). The origin of this receptor is a man between 18 and 29 years old who had mild COVID-19 (a few samples of this study predate the infection). Cell type and time point are not known. DNA of the CDR3: TGTGCCAGCAGTTACTCCGTTGGACTAGCGGGGGAAAGGAGGGAGACCCAGTACTTC. It encodes CASSYSVGLAGERRETQYF.